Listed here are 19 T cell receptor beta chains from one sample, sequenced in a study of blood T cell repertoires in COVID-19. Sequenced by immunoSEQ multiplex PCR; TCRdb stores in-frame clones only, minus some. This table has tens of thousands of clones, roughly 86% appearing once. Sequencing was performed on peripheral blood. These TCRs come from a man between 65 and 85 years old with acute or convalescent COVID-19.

DNA of the CDR3: TGTGCCAGCAGCGTAGGCCCAACAGGGGGCGGGGGGTACAATGAGCAGTTCTTC. Translated: CASSVGPTGGGGYNEQFF. The J gene is TRBJ2-1, the V gene TRBV9; a weak D match, TRBD1 (9 bases). This CDR3 contains 18 residues. Trimming pared 0 bases from V and 4 bases from J, leaving 20 bases between. Per the germline V gene, CDR1 is SGDLS and CDR2 is YYNGEE. Complete variable domain (other parts from reference TRBV9 and TRBJ2-1): DSGVTQTPKHLITATGQRVTLRCSPRSGDLSVYWYQQSLDQGLQFLIQYYNGEERAKGNILERFSAQQFPDLHSELNLSSLELGDSALYFCASSVGPTGGGGYNEQFFGPGTRLTVL.

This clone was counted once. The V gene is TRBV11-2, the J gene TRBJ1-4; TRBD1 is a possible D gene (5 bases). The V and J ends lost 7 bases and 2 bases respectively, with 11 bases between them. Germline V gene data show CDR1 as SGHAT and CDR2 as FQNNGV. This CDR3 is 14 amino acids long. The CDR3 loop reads CASTPGLTNEKLFF. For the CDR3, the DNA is TGTGCCAGCACTCCGGGACTCACTAATGAAAAACTGTTTTTT.

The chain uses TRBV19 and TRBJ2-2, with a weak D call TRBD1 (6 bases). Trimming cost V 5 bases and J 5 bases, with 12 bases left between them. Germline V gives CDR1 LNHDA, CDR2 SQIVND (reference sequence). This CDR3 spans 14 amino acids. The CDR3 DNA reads TGTGCCAGTAGTGGGGACACCCTGACCGGGGAGCTGTTTTTT. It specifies CASSGDTLTGELFF.

Here the CDR3 reads CASSIGTGDYGYTF. CDR3 nucleotides: TGTGCCAGTAGTATAGGGACAGGGGACTATGGCTACACCTTC. V and J are TRBV19 and TRBJ1-2, with 9 bases aligning to TRBD1. V lost 1 base, J lost 3 bases, and 0 bases stayed unmatched. There are 14 residues in the CDR3. Per germline, CDR1 LNHDA and CDR2 SQIVND (reference sequence). Complete variable domain (other parts from reference TRBV19 and TRBJ1-2): DGGITQSPKYLFRKEGQNVTLSCEQNLNHDAMYWYRQDPGQGLRLIYYSQIVNDFQKGDIAEGYSVSREKKESFPLTVTSAQKNPTAFYLCASSIGTGDYGYTFGSGTRLTVV.

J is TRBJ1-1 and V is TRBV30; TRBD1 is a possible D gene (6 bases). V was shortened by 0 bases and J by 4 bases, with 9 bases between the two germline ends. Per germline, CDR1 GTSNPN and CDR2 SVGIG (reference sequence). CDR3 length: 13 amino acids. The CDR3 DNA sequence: TGTGCCTGGAGTGTCGGGACATTCACTGAAGCTTTCTTT. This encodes CAWSVGTFTEAFF.

The CDR3: CASSLDRGTNNSPLHF. The CDR3 nucleotides are TGTGCCAGCAGCTTAGACAGGGGTACGAATAATTCACCCCTCCACTTT. The chain carries TRBV7-8 and TRBJ1-6, with 7 bases that match TRBD1. From germline, CDR1 is SGHVS and CDR2 FQNEAQ. V shed 1 base and J 5 bases; nucleotides not matched to a gene: 5. The CDR3 has 16 amino acids.

The CDR3 bases are TGTGCCAGCAGATTAGCGGGAACATCCTACAATGAGCAGTTCTTC. It codes for CASRLAGTSYNEQFF. J is TRBJ2-1 and V is TRBV27; 8 bases map to TRBD2. CDR1 MNHEY and CDR2 SMNVEV come from the germline V gene (reference sequence). The CDR3 length is 15 residues. Germline trimming cut 6 bases from V and 1 base from J; bases unmatched to any gene: 5.

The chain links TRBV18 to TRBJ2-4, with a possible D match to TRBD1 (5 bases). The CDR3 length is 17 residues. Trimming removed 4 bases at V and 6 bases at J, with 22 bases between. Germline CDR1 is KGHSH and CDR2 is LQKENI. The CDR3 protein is CASSLAGPLRDLNIQYF. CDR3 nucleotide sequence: TGTGCCAGCTCACTCGCCGGACCCCTCAGGGATTTAAACATTCAGTACTTC. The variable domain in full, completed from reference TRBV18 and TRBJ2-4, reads NAGVMQNPRHLVRRRGQEARLRCSPMKGHSHVYWYRQLPEEGLKFMVYLQKENIIDESGMPKERFSAEFPKEGPSILRIQQVVRGDSAAYFCASSLAGPLRDLNIQYFGAGTRLSVL.

The CDR3 region has the DNA TGTGCCAGTAGTATTAGGAGTAGGGGCGGGAACACCGGGGAGCTGTTTTTT. Residues: CASSIRSRGGNTGELFF. The chain has TRBV19 and TRBJ2-2, with TRBD1 as a possible D gene (5 bases). The CDR3 loop spans 17 amino acids. Germline V gene data show CDR1 as LNHDA and CDR2 as SQIVND (reference sequence). The V and J ends lost 3 bases and 1 base respectively, with 15 bases between them.

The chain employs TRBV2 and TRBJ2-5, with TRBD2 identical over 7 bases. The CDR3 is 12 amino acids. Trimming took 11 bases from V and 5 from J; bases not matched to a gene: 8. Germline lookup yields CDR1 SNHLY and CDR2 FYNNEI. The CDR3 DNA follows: TGTGCCGCCTCGCGGGGGATGGAGACCCAGTACTTC. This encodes CAASRGMETQYF.

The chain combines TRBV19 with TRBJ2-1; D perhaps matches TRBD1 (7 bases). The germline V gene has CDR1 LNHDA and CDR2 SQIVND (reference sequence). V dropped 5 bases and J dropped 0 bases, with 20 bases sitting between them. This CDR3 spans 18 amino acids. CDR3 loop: CASSHRQGGVFSYNEQFF. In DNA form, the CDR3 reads TGTGCCAGTAGTCATAGGCAGGGGGGAGTTTTCTCCTACAATGAGCAGTTCTTC.

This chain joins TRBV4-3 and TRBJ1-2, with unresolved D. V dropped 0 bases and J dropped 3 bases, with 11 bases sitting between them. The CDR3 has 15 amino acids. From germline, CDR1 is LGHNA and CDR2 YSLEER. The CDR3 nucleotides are TGCGCCAGCAGCCAAGATTCCGGGCGGGACTATGGCTACACCTTC. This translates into CASSQDSGRDYGYTF.

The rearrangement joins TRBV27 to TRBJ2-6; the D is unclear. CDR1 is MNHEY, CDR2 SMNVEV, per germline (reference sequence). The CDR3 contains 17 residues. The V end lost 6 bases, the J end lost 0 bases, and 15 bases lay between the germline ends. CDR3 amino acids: CASSPVENFSGANVLTF. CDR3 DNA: TGTGCCAGCAGCCCGGTAGAAAACTTCTCTGGGGCCAACGTCCTGACTTTC.

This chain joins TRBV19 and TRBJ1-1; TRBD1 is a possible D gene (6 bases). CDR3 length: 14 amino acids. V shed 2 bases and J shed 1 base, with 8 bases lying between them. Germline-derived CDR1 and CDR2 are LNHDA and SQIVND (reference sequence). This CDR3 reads CASSIQGPNTEAFF. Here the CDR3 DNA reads TGTGCCAGTAGTATACAGGGGCCGAACACTGAAGCTTTCTTT.

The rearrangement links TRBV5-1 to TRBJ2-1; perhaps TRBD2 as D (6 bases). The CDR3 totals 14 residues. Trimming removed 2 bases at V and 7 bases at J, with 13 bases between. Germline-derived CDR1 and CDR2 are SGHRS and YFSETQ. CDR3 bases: TGCGCCAGCAGCTTCACCGGGGGATCTAATGAGCAGTTCTTC. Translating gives CASSFTGGSNEQFF.

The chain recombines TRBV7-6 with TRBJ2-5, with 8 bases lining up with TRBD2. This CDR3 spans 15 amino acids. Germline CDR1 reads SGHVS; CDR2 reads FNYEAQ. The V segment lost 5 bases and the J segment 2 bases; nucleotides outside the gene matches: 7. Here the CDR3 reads CASSRDGGAQETQYF. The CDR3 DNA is TGTGCCAGCAGCCGAGACGGGGGGGCTCAAGAGACCCAGTACTTC.

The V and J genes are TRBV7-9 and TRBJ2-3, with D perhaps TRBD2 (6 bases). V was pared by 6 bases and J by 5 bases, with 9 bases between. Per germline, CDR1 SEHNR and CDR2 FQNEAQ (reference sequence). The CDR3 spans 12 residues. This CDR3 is CASRPEGDTQYF. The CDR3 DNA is TGTGCCAGCAGGCCGGAGGGAGATACGCAGTATTTT.

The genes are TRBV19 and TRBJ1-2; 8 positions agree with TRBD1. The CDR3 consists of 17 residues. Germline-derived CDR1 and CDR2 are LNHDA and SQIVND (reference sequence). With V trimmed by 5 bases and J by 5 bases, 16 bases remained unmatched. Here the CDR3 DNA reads TGTGCCAGTAGTTCTCTTATCGGTGGACAGGGTGGGTATGGCTACACCTTC. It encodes CASSSLIGGQGGYGYTF.

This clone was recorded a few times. DNA of the CDR3: TGTGCCAGCAGCTTAACTCGCGGGGAGCTGTTTTTT. Its protein is CASSLTRGELFF. This sequence joins TRBV7-3 and TRBJ2-2; D is unclear. V lost 0 bases and J lost 7, with 3 bases in between. This CDR3 spans 12 amino acids. Germline V gene lookup returns CDR1 SGHTA and CDR2 FQGTGA.